The 15 T cell receptor beta chains below come from one sample, sequenced in a study of blood T cell repertoires in COVID-19. The table came from immunoSEQ multiplex PCR; TCRdb's copy has only in-frame clones and leaves some out. The repertoire includes around 300,000 clones, 90% of them detected once, and around 4.3% sits in the top ten. Sequencing was carried out using PBMCs or T cells enriched from blood (not recorded which). The receptors shown here come from a woman in her late teens or twenties with acute COVID-19.

CDR3 region: CASRGTGVAEAFF. CDR3 bases: TGTGCCAGTAGGGGGACAGGGGTCGCTGAAGCTTTCTTT. J is TRBJ1-1 and V is TRBV19; TRBD1 matches 10 bases. The CDR3 consists of 13 residues. Germline values: CDR1 LNHDA, CDR2 SQIVND (reference sequence). V dropped 6 bases and J dropped 6; count of bases not matched to a gene: 4.

The chain employs TRBV28 and TRBJ1-2; D gene uncertain. The ends were cut back, 8 bases at V and 6 bases at J, with 13 bases in the middle. Germline-derived CDR1 and CDR2 are MDHEN and SYDVKM. CDR3 length: 12 amino acids. CDR3 in amino acids: CASLAGRNGYTF. For the CDR3, the DNA is TGTGCCAGCCTGGCGGGGAGGAATGGCTACACCTTC.

This clone was counted many times. Within the sample, other DNA sequences also encode this same CDR3. The chain carries TRBV5-6 and TRBJ1-5, with 7 nucleotides matching TRBD1. The CDR3 is 16 residues long. With V trimmed by 0 bases and J by 0 bases, 3 bases remained unmatched. Germline V gives CDR1 SGHDT, CDR2 YYEEEE. Here the CDR3 reads CASSLEGGYSNQPQHF. The CDR3 DNA reads TGTGCCAGCAGCTTGGAAGGGGGCTATAGCAATCAGCCCCAGCATTTT.

The chain couples TRBV6-5 to TRBJ2-1, with TRBD2 matching 9 bases. V shed 2 bases, J shed 4 bases, and the junction held 6 bases outside the gene matches. The CDR3 length is 16 residues. Germline-derived CDR1 and CDR2 are MNHEY and SVGAGI. The CDR3: CASSYSGGRGYNEQFF. DNA of the CDR3: TGTGCCAGCAGTTACAGTGGCGGGAGGGGATACAATGAGCAGTTCTTC.

The chain employs TRBV6-5 and TRBJ2-1; 9 bases are shared with TRBD2. Germline V gene lookup returns CDR1 MNHEY and CDR2 SVGAGI. V dropped 3 bases and J dropped 6; count of bases not matched to a gene: 9. The CDR3 is 16 residues long. The chain's CDR3 is CASSYSRGGFGNEQFF. The CDR3 nucleotides read TGTGCCAGCAGTTATTCGCGGGGGGGGTTCGGCAATGAGCAGTTCTTC.

This clone was observed a handful of times. The gene calls are TRBV27 and TRBJ1-2; D gene ambiguous. This CDR3 is 15 amino acids long. Germline V lookup: CDR1 MNHEY, CDR2 SMNVEV (reference sequence). V lost 0 bases and J lost 2, with 10 bases in between. CDR3 sequence reads: CASSLSSGQNYGYTF. The DNA of the CDR3 is TGTGCCAGCAGTTTATCATCTGGGCAGAACTATGGCTACACCTTC.

The V and J genes are TRBV28 and TRBJ2-7; 9 bases agree with TRBD2. V gave up 3 bases and J gave up 7 bases; unmatched junction bases: 10. Germline V CDR1 and CDR2: MDHEN, SYDVKM. The CDR3 is made up of 15 amino acids. The CDR3 is CASSLEAGGSEEQYF. The CDR3 DNA reads TGTGCCAGCAGTTTGGAAGCGGGAGGTTCTGAAGAGCAGTACTTC.

A single count supports this clone. The rearrangement uses TRBV4-1 and TRBJ2-5; possible D gene TRBD2, 5 bases. The CDR3 spans 15 residues. Trimming took off 0 bases at V and 7 bases at J, with 15 bases between the two ends. CDR1 and CDR2 from the germline V gene are MGHRA and YSYEKL. CDR3 region: CASSQDDPAAGTQYF. Written as DNA, the CDR3 is TGCGCCAGCAGCCAAGATGATCCAGCGGCGGGGACCCAGTACTTC.

The chain joins TRBV30 to TRBJ1-4, with D possibly matching TRBD1 (6 bases). Trimming stripped 3 bases from V and 7 bases from J, with 9 bases between. This CDR3 spans 12 amino acids. Germline values: CDR1 GTSNPN, CDR2 SVGIG (reference sequence). CDR3 region: CAWRGGGEKLFF. As DNA, the CDR3 is TGTGCCTGGAGGGGAGGGGGTGAAAAACTGTTTTTT.

There are a few counts of this clone. This rearrangement joins TRBV5-4 to TRBJ1-1, with D possibly TRBD1 on 6 matching bases. The CDR3 runs to 13 residues. Germline CDR1 is SGHNT and CDR2 is YYREEE (reference sequence). The germline V and J ends were trimmed by 4 bases and 4 bases, with 11 bases remaining between them. The CDR3 protein is CASSRDKGTEAFF. The CDR3 DNA sequence: TGTGCCAGCAGCCGGGACAAAGGCACTGAAGCTTTCTTT. The variable domain in full, completed from reference TRBV5-4 and TRBJ1-1, reads ETGVTQSPTHLIKTRGQQVTLRCSSQSGHNTVSWYQQALGQGPQFIFQYYREEENGRGNFPPRFSGLQFPNYSSELNVNALELDDSALYLCASSRDKGTEAFFGQGTRLTVV.

The rearrangement uses TRBV11-2 and TRBJ2-5; D is possibly TRBD2 (5 bases). Between the trimmed V and J ends, which lost 1 base and 7 bases, there was a span of 19 bases. Germline V gives CDR1 SGHAT, CDR2 FQNNGV. The CDR3 length is 16 residues. CDR3 loop: CASSLGLQRPSGTQYF. Written as DNA, the CDR3 is TGTGCCAGCAGCTTAGGTCTACAGCGGCCTTCGGGGACCCAGTACTTC. The whole variable domain, filled in from reference TRBV11-2 and TRBJ2-5, reads EAGVAQSPRYKIIEKRQSVAFWCNPISGHATLYWYQQILGQGPKLLIQFQNNGVVDDSQLPKDRFSAERLKGVDSTLKIQPAKLEDSAVYLCASSLGLQRPSGTQYFGPGTRLLVL.

This rearrangement joins TRBV27 to TRBJ2-1; D is possibly TRBD2 (6 bases). Germline V lookup: CDR1 MNHEY, CDR2 SMNVEV (reference sequence). This CDR3 is 13 amino acids long. Deletions cut 3 bases from V and 10 bases from J, with 13 bases between. The DNA of the CDR3 is TGTGCCAGCAGTTTTGGGGGAGGTGGGGAGCAGTTCTTC. Translated: CASSFGGGGEQFF.

The rearrangement links TRBV9 to TRBJ1-2, with D perhaps TRBD1 (6 bases). CDR3 length: 12 amino acids. Germline-derived CDR1 and CDR2 are SGDLS and YYNGEE. Trimming stripped 0 bases from V and 8 bases from J, with 8 bases between. The CDR3 is CASSVGGQGYTF. The CDR3 region has the DNA TGTGCCAGCAGCGTAGGTGGACAGGGCTACACCTTC.

The chain carries TRBV19 and TRBJ1-2; D gene uncertain. The V gene's germline CDR1 is LNHDA and CDR2 SQIVND (reference sequence). The germline V and J ends were trimmed by 3 bases and 3 bases, with 5 bases remaining between them. The CDR3 has 12 amino acids. Here the CDR3 DNA reads TGTGCCAGTAGTATCGGGGACTATGGCTACACCTTC. This codes for CASSIGDYGYTF.

The CDR3 coding sequence is TGTGCCAGCAGCTTGGACAGTGGCCTCTATGGCTACACCTTC. Translated: CASSLDSGLYGYTF. The chain links TRBV7-6 to TRBJ1-2, with D perhaps matching TRBD1 (6 bases). Looked up from germline, CDR1 is SGHVS and CDR2 is FNYEAQ. The CDR3 spans 14 residues. Trimming removed 3 bases at V and 4 bases at J, with 12 bases between.